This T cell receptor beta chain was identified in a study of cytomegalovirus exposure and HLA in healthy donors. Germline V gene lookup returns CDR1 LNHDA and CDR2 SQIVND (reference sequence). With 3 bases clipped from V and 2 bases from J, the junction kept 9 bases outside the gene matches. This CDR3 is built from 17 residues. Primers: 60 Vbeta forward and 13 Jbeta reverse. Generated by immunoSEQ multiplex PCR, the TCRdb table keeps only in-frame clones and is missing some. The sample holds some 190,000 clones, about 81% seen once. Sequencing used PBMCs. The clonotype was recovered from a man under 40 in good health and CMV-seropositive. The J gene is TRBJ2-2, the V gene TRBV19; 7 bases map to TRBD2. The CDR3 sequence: CASSIQLGTINTGELFF. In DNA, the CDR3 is TGTGCCAGTAGTATCCAATTGGGGACTATAAACACCGGGGAGCTGTTTTTT.